These 29 T cell receptor beta chains share one sample of origin, sequenced in a study of tumor-infiltrating lymphocytes in localized non-small cell lung cancer. Measured with immunoSEQ multiplex PCR; TCRdb has only the in-frame clones, and not every one. The table records 10,000 to 15,000 clones, less than 75% of them present only once. Sequencing was carried out using uninvolved lung tissue not adjacent to the tumor. The receptors were sampled from a human donor with non-small cell lung cancer.

The rearrangement uses TRBV28 and TRBJ2-1; D is undetermined. V lost 4 bases and J lost 7, with 5 bases in between. The V gene's germline CDR1 is MDHEN and CDR2 SYDVKM. The CDR3 extends over 11 amino acids. This CDR3 reads CASSSWNEQFF. The CDR3 nucleotides are TGTGCCAGCAGTTCCTGGAATGAGCAGTTCTTC.

The chain joins TRBV12-5 to TRBJ2-1, with D hard to call. CDR1 is LGHNT, CDR2 FRNRAP, per germline. V shed 8 bases and J shed 4 bases, with 6 bases lying between them. The CDR3 loop spans 11 amino acids. The CDR3 nucleotides read TGTGCTAGTTCATCTTACAATGAGCAGTTCTTC. Translating it yields CASSSYNEQFF.

This clone was observed once. V usage is TRBV7-2 and J usage is TRBJ2-1, with TRBD2 matching over 8 bases. CDR1 SGHTA and CDR2 FQGNSA come from the germline V gene. V dropped 4 bases and J dropped 3; count of bases not matched to a gene: 5. The CDR3 contains 15 residues. CDR3 in amino acids: CASSSVRGGYNEQFF. The CDR3 coding sequence is TGTGCCAGCAGCTCCGTCCGGGGGGGCTACAATGAGCAGTTCTTC.

The chain couples TRBV7-8 to TRBJ2-7, with D uncertain. Germline CDR1 and CDR2: SGHVS and FQNEAQ. This CDR3 is 14 amino acids long. V gave up 2 bases and J gave up 0 bases, with 8 bases separating them. This CDR3 reads CASSLYAHSYEQYF. As DNA, the CDR3 is TGTGCCAGCAGCTTATACGCTCACTCCTACGAGCAGTACTTC.

In this sample, this clone turned up a few times. The chain carries TRBV28 and TRBJ1-2, with 7 bases aligning to TRBD1. V lost 4 bases and J lost 7; bases outside the gene matches: 9. Germline assignment: CDR1 MDHEN and CDR2 SYDVKM. CDR3 size: 14 residues. The CDR3 spells CASSSIRQGGGYTF. As DNA, the CDR3 is TGTGCCAGCAGTTCAATACGACAGGGCGGTGGCTACACCTTC.

The gene calls are TRBV20-1 and TRBJ1-1, with 7 bases lining up with TRBD1. Trimming removed 3 bases from V and 11 bases from J; junction bases left unmatched: 3. Germline V lookup: CDR1 DFQATT, CDR2 SNEGSKA (reference sequence). This CDR3 has 10 residues. CDR3 bases: TGCAGTGCTAGGGACAGGAGGGCTTTCTTT. Residues: CSARDRRAFF.

This clone was picked up one time. The rearrangement uses TRBV12-5 and TRBJ2-5; D tentatively reads TRBD1 or TRBD2 (5 bases each). Germline V gene data show CDR1 as LGHNT and CDR2 as FRNRAP. The CDR3 loop spans 15 amino acids. Trimming left V 6 bases short and J 4 bases short, with 18 bases between. The chain's CDR3 is CASGPGTRIRETQYF. CDR3 nucleotide sequence: TGTGCTAGTGGACCCGGGACCAGGATAAGAGAGACCCAGTACTTC. Combining the CDR3 with reference TRBV12-5 and TRBJ2-5 gives the whole variable domain DARVTQTPRHKVTEMGQEVTMRCQPILGHNTVFWYRQTMMQGLELLAYFRNRAPLDDSGMPKDRFSAEMPDATLATLKIQPSEPRDSAVYFCASGPGTRIRETQYFGPGTRLLVL.

V gene TRBV7-2 combines with J gene TRBJ1-3; 9 bases fit TRBD1. The J segment lost 3 bases and the V segment lost 2 bases, leaving 5 bases of the junction unmatched. CDR3 length: 16 amino acids. CDR1 is SGHTA, CDR2 FQGNSA, per germline. CDR3 bases: TGTGCCAGCAGCTTAAGACAGGGGGAGGGTGGAAACACCATATATTTT. It is translated as CASSLRQGEGGNTIYF.

The gene calls are TRBV29-1 and TRBJ2-3; 9 bases fit TRBD2. CDR3 length: 18 amino acids. Germline assignment: CDR1 SQVTM and CDR2 ANQGSEA. Germline trimming cut 3 bases from V and 3 bases from J; bases unmatched to any gene: 16. For the CDR3, the DNA is TGCAGCGTTGATGGTAGCGGGAGAGCTCCGCTCCGAACAGATACGCAGTATTTT. Protein product: CSVDGSGRAPLRTDTQYF.

The V call is TRBV5-6, the J call TRBJ2-3; unclear D gene. The CDR3 consists of 13 residues. Germline values: CDR1 SGHDT, CDR2 YYEEEE. The germline V and J ends were trimmed by 4 bases and 2 bases, with 8 bases remaining between them. CDR3 loop: CASSPRITDTQYF. CDR3 coding DNA: TGTGCCAGCAGCCCCCGAATCACAGATACGCAGTATTTT.

The V gene is TRBV5-4, the J gene TRBJ2-3; 11 bases match TRBD2. J was trimmed by 4 bases and V by 3 bases; bases with no gene match: 7. Germline V gene lookup returns CDR1 SGHNT and CDR2 YYREEE (reference sequence). The CDR3 sequence is 16 residues long. The CDR3 region is CASSSQTSGIPDTQYF. CDR3 sequence (DNA): TGTGCCAGCAGCTCCCAGACTAGCGGGATACCAGATACGCAGTATTTT.

This clone was seen only a few times. V and J are TRBV13 and TRBJ1-4, with 9 bases matching TRBD1. The CDR3 length is 16 residues. V dropped 5 bases and J dropped 6; count of bases not matched to a gene: 10. The germline V gene has CDR1 PRHDT and CDR2 FYEKMQ (reference sequence). The CDR3 coding sequence is TGTGCCAGCAGCCGAACGGGACAGGGTGTCCATGAAAAACTGTTTTTT. Protein: CASSRTGQGVHEKLFF.

The genes are TRBV5-1 and TRBJ1-4; perhaps TRBD1 as D (6 bases). Germline V gives CDR1 SGHRS, CDR2 YFSETQ. CDR3 size: 15 residues. Trimming took 4 bases from V and 6 from J, leaving 16 bases between them. As DNA, the CDR3 is TGCGCCAGCAGCCGGGACACTGGGGGCTATGAAAAACTGTTTTTT. It encodes CASSRDTGGYEKLFF.

The rearrangement joins TRBV7-9 to TRBJ2-7; 8 positions match TRBD1. CDR3 length: 13 amino acids. Trimming at V came to 8 bases and at J to 2 bases, leaving 5 bases not matched to a gene. CDR1 SEHNR and CDR2 FQNEAQ come from the germline V gene (reference sequence). CDR3: CASCGQGTYEQYF. DNA for the CDR3: TGTGCCAGCTGCGGACAGGGTACCTACGAGCAGTACTTC. Variable domain in full (rest from reference TRBV7-9 and TRBJ2-7): DTGVSQNPRHKITKRGQNVTFRCDPISEHNRLYWYRQTLGQGPEFLTYFQNEAQLEKSRLLSDRFSAERPKGSFSTLEIQRTEQGDSAMYLCASCGQGTYEQYFGPGTRLTVT.

Concerning this clone itself: Different DNA sequences within this sample yield the same CDR3. V is TRBV11-2 and J is TRBJ1-3; D is unresolved. CDR1 SGHAT and CDR2 FQNNGV come from the germline V gene. The CDR3 has 17 amino acids. V was shortened by 1 base and J by 0 bases, with 13 bases between the two germline ends. The CDR3 loop is CASSLVSGGSSGNTIYF. CDR3 sequence (DNA): TGTGCCAGCAGCTTAGTTTCAGGTGGGAGCTCTGGAAACACCATATATTTT.

This sequence joins TRBV19 and TRBJ2-2; 7 nucleotides align to TRBD1. The CDR3 contains 14 residues. Trimming cost V 7 bases and J 1 base; bases outside gene matches: 3. CDR1 is LNHDA and CDR2 is SQIVND in the germline V gene (reference sequence). CDR3 DNA sequence: TGTGCCAGTAAGGGACAGCAGAACACCGGGGAGCTGTTTTTT. It translates to CASKGQQNTGELFF.

Only a few counts were recorded for this clone. The V and J genes are TRBV4-3 and TRBJ1-4; D possibly corresponds to TRBD1 (6 bases). V was trimmed by 3 bases and J by 0 bases, leaving 17 bases between them. The V gene's germline CDR1 is LGHNA and CDR2 YSLEER. The CDR3 covers 18 residues. CDR3 coding DNA: TGCGCCAGCAGCCACAGGTACAGGGCAACTTCAACTAATGAAAAACTGTTTTTT. Translation: CASSHRYRATSTNEKLFF.

The V gene is TRBV2, the J gene TRBJ2-4, with D possibly matching TRBD1 (5 bases). This CDR3 is built from 13 residues. Germline assignment: CDR1 SNHLY and CDR2 FYNNEI. Trimming pared 1 base from V and 9 bases from J, leaving 10 bases between. This CDR3 reads CASSEVGDGIQYF. The CDR3, as DNA: TGTGCCAGCAGTGAAGTAGGGGATGGCATTCAGTACTTC. Using reference TRBV2 and TRBJ2-4 for the parts outside the CDR3, the full variable domain is EPEVTQTPSHQVTQMGQEVILRCVPISNHLYFYWYRQILGQKVEFLVSFYNNEISEKSEIFDDQFSVERPDGSNFTLKIRSTKLEDSAMYFCASSEVGDGIQYFGAGTRLSVL.

V gene TRBV2 combines with J gene TRBJ2-7; TRBD2 matches 9 bases. Germline V gene sequence: CDR1 SNHLY, CDR2 FYNNEI. With 3 bases clipped from V and 1 base from J, the junction kept 7 bases outside the gene matches. The CDR3 totals 16 residues. The CDR3, as DNA: TGTGCCAGCAGTGATCGAGCGGGGGGTGGGTCCTACGAGCAGTACTTC. Its protein is CASSDRAGGGSYEQYF.

V and J are TRBV9 and TRBJ1-1; D possibly corresponds to TRBD1 (5 bases). Germline V lookup: CDR1 SGDLS, CDR2 YYNGEE. Trimming took 0 bases from V and 6 from J, leaving 12 bases between them. This CDR3 comprises 14 residues. The CDR3 is CASSVGAGWPEAFF. In DNA form, the CDR3 reads TGTGCCAGCAGCGTAGGTGCAGGGTGGCCTGAAGCTTTCTTT.

This clone has more than one count but fewer than ten. The V call is TRBV28, the J call TRBJ1-5; a weak D match, TRBD1 (5 bases). V shed 6 bases and J shed 1 base, with 16 bases lying between them. The V gene's germline CDR1 is MDHEN and CDR2 SYDVKM. The CDR3 is 16 residues long. The DNA for the CDR3 is TGTGCCAGCAGCCCCTTGGGTGGGGGAAGCAATCAGCCCCAGCATTTT. Translated, it gives CASSPLGGGSNQPQHF. The full variable domain, in which reference TRBV28 and TRBJ1-5 provide the parts outside the CDR3, is DVKVTQSSRYLVKRTGEKVFLECVQDMDHENMFWYRQDPGLGLRLIYFSYDVKMKEKGDIPEGYSVSREKKERFSLILESASTNQTSMYLCASSPLGGGSNQPQHFGDGTRLSIL.

This clone has a handful of counts. V usage is TRBV15 and J usage is TRBJ2-7; no firm D call. V lost 1 base to trimming and J lost 2 bases, with 9 bases between them. Per the germline V gene, CDR1 is LNHNV and CDR2 is YYDKDF (reference sequence). The CDR3 is made up of 14 amino acids. The CDR3 region has the DNA TGTGCCACCAGCAGAGCCGGCGGCGCCTACGAGCAGTACTTC. Its translation: CATSRAGGAYEQYF.

This chain uses TRBV27 with TRBJ2-2; no clear D gene. Per the germline V gene, CDR1 is MNHEY and CDR2 is SMNVEV (reference sequence). CDR3 size: 15 residues. V was pared by 4 bases and J by 5 bases, with 14 bases between. The CDR3 here is CASSYYPIRTGELFF. CDR3 DNA sequence: TGTGCCAGCAGTTATTACCCCATACGGACCGGGGAGCTGTTTTTT.

This sequence joins TRBV10-3 and TRBJ2-2; 9 bases match TRBD1. The length of the CDR3 is 13 residues. From germline, CDR1 is ENHRY and CDR2 SYGVKD. V shed 10 bases, J shed 4 bases, and the junction held 4 bases outside the gene matches. This CDR3 is CATGQGSTGELFF. In DNA form, the CDR3 reads TGTGCCACGGGACAGGGATCCACCGGGGAGCTGTTTTTT.

This clone qualifies as medium-sized. The gene calls are TRBV10-3 and TRBJ2-3, with D tentatively TRBD2 (5 bases). Germline V gives CDR1 ENHRY, CDR2 SYGVKD. Trimming pared 6 bases from V and 1 base from J, leaving 14 bases between. CDR3 length: 15 amino acids. The CDR3 nucleotides read TGTGCCATCAGGGGAGCGGTTCAGGGCACAGATACGCAGTATTTT. It translates to CAIRGAVQGTDTQYF.

This clone was counted only a few times. This chain connects TRBV27 to TRBJ1-1, with 8 bases identical to TRBD1. This CDR3 is built from 16 residues. The germline gives CDR1 MNHEY, CDR2 SMNVEV (reference sequence). V shed 0 bases, J shed 4 bases, and the junction held 7 bases outside the gene matches. This CDR3 is CASSLSRQGIGTEAFF. CDR3 nucleotides: TGTGCCAGCAGTTTATCGAGACAGGGGATCGGCACTGAAGCTTTCTTT.

The chain combines TRBV25-1 with TRBJ2-3; D may be TRBD1 or TRBD2 (6 bases each). The CDR3 covers 15 residues. Trimming pared 3 bases from V and 5 bases from J, leaving 15 bases between. Germline V CDR1 and CDR2: MGHDK, SYGVNS. The CDR3 sequence: CASSEDSLGGDTQYF. CDR3 nucleotides: TGTGCCAGCAGTGAGGACAGTTTGGGAGGAGATACGCAGTATTTT. The full variable domain, completed using reference TRBV25-1 and TRBJ2-3, is EADIYQTPRYLVIGTGKKITLECSQTMGHDKMYWYQQDPGMELHLIHYSYGVNSTEKGDLSSESTVSRIRTEHFPLTLESARPSHTSQYLCASSEDSLGGDTQYFGPGTRLTVL.

This clone has just one count. This rearrangement joins TRBV29-1 to TRBJ2-3; D perhaps matches TRBD2 (6 bases). Trimming pared 5 bases from V and 0 bases from J, leaving 9 bases between. The CDR3 has 13 residues. Germline V gene data show CDR1 as SQVTM and CDR2 as ANQGSEA. The CDR3 coding sequence is TGCAGCGTTCCCGGGGGTAGCACAGATACGCAGTATTTT. It codes for CSVPGGSTDTQYF.

The rearrangement uses TRBV9 and TRBJ2-1; 10 bases are shared with TRBD2. CDR3 length equals 15 residues. Germline assignment: CDR1 SGDLS and CDR2 YYNGEE. The J segment lost 5 bases and the V segment lost 4 bases, leaving 6 bases of the junction unmatched. The CDR3 spells CASSPSGGVNNEQFF. Written as DNA, the CDR3 is TGTGCCAGCAGCCCGAGCGGGGGGGTTAACAATGAGCAGTTCTTC. Looking up the rest from reference TRBV9 and TRBJ2-1 gives the full variable domain: DSGVTQTPKHLITATGQRVTLRCSPRSGDLSVYWYQQSLDQGLQFLIQYYNGEERAKGNILERFSAQQFPDLHSELNLSSLELGDSALYFCASSPSGGVNNEQFFGPGTRLTVL.